Sequencing of this T cell receptor (beta chain) was carried out in a study of T-cell memory formation after mild COVID-19. TCRdb ran MiXCR on the 5' RACE reads and lists one entry per CDR3 protein. The data contain approximately 500,000 distinct CDR3 sequences, around a quarter of them singletons. Trimming shortened V by 0 bases and J by 5 bases, and 19 bases separated the two germline ends. There are 17 residues in the CDR3. Germline values: CDR1 SEHNR, CDR2 FQNEAQ (reference sequence). The J gene is TRBJ1-1, the V gene TRBV7-9, with D unresolved. This receptor was identified in an adult woman who had mild COVID-19 (a few samples of this study predate the infection). Cell type and time point are not known. The sequenced material came from PBMCs or a T cell subset sorted from them (not recorded which). The chain's CDR3 is CASSLAPGTGVRTEAFF. DNA for the CDR3: TGTGCCAGCAGCTTAGCTCCAGGTACTGGGGTTAGGACTGAAGCTTTCTTT.